Sequencing of this TCR beta chain was carried out in a study of blood T cell repertoires in COVID-19. Germline loops: CDR1 MNHEY, CDR2 SMNVEV (reference sequence). This CDR3 contains 12 residues. V dropped 4 bases and J dropped 4; count of bases not matched to a gene: 1. Sequencing was performed with immunoSEQ multiplex PCR; in TCRdb, only in-frame clones are kept and a portion is missing. The data contain some 220,000 clones, around 85% of them singletons. This sequence joins TRBV27 and TRBJ2-7; 7 bases map to TRBD1. This TCR came from a woman in her seventies with COVID-19, enrolled during active disease. The sample comprised peripheral blood. The CDR3: CASSSQGYEQYF. CDR3 in DNA: TGTGCCAGCAGTTCACAGGGGTACGAGCAGTACTTC.